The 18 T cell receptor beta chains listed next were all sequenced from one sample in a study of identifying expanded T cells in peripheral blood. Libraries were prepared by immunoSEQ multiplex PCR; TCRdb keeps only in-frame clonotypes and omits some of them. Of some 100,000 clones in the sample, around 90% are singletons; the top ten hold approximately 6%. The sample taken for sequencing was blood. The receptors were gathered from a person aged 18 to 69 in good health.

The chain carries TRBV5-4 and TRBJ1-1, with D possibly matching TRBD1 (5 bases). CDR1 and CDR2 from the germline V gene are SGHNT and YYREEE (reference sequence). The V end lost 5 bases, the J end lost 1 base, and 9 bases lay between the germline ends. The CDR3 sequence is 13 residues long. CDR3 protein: CASRGGWNTEAFF. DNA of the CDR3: TGTGCCAGCAGGGGGGGTTGGAACACTGAAGCTTTCTTT. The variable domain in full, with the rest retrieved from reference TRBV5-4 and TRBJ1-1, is ETGVTQSPTHLIKTRGQQVTLRCSSQSGHNTVSWYQQALGQGPQFIFQYYREEENGRGNFPPRFSGLQFPNYSSELNVNALELDDSALYLCASRGGWNTEAFFGQGTRLTVV.

The CDR3 here is CASSLLRYGYTF. The CDR3 DNA sequence: TGTGCCAGCAGCTTGTTGAGATATGGCTACACCTTC. The chain uses TRBV13 and TRBJ1-2; D is uncertain. The CDR3 runs to 12 residues. CDR1 and CDR2 (germline): PRHDT, FYEKMQ (reference sequence). V lost 3 bases and J 5 bases, leaving 7 bases between the germline ends.

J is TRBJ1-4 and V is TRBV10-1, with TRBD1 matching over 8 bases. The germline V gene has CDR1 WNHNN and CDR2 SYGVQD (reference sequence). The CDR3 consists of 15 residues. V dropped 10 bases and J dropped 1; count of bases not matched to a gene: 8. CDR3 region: CAISDRAETNEKLFF. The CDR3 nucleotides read TGCGCCATTTCGGACAGGGCTGAAACTAATGAAAAACTGTTTTTT.

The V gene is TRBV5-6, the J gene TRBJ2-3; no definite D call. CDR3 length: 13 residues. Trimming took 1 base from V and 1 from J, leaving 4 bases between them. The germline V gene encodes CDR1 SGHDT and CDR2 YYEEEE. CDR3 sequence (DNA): TGTGCCAGCAGCTTGTTCGGCACAGATACGCAGTATTTT. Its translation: CASSLFGTDTQYF.

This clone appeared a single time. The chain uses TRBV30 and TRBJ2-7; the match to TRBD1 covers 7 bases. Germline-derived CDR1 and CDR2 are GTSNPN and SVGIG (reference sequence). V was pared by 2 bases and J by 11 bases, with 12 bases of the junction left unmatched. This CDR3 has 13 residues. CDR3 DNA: TGTGCCTGGAGTAACAGGGGTCCCAGAGGGGAGTACTTC. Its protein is CAWSNRGPRGEYF. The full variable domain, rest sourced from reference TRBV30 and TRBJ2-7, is SQTIHQWPATLVQPVGSPLSLECTVEGTSNPNLYWYRQAAGRGLQLLFYSVGIGQISSEVPQNLSASRPQDRQFILSSKKLLLSDSGFYLCAWSNRGPRGEYFGPGTRLTVT.

The CDR3: CASSSPGAQYF. In DNA form, the CDR3 reads TGTGCCAGCAGTTCCCCCGGGGCGCAGTATTTT. The V and J genes are TRBV2 and TRBJ2-3, with TRBD2 as a possible D gene (5 bases). In germline, CDR1 is SNHLY, CDR2 FYNNEI. Trimming took off 5 bases at V and 10 bases at J, with 10 bases between the two ends. This CDR3 region has 11 residues.

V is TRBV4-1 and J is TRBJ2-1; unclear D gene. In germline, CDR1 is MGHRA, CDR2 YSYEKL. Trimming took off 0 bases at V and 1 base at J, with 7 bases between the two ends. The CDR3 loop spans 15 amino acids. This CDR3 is CASSQDGWSYNEQFF. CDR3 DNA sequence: TGCGCCAGCAGCCAAGATGGCTGGTCCTACAATGAGCAGTTCTTC.

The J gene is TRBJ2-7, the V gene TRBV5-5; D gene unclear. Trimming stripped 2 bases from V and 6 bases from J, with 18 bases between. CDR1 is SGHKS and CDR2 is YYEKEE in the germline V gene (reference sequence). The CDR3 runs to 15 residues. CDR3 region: CASSFVWDQSSEQYF. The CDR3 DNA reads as TGTGCCAGCAGCTTCGTCTGGGATCAGAGCTCCGAGCAGTACTTC.

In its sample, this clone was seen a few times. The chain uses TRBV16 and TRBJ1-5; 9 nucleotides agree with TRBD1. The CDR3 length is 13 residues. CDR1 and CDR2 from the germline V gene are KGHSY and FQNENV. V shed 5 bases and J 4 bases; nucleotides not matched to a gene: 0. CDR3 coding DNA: TGTGCCAGCAGCGGACAGGGGAATCAGCCCCAGCATTTT. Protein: CASSGQGNQPQHF.

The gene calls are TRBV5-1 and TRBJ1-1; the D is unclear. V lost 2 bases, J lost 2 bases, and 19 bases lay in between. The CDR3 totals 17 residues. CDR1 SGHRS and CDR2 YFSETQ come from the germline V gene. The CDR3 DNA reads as TGCGCCAGCAGCTTAACCGTACAAGGGAGATTTAACACTGAAGCTTTCTTT. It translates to CASSLTVQGRFNTEAFF.

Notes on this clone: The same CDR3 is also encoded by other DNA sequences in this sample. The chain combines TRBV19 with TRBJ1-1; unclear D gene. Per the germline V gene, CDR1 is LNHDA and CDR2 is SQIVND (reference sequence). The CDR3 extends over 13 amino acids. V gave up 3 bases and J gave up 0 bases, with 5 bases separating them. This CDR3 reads CASSISLNTEAFF. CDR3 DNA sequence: TGTGCCAGTAGTATTTCACTGAACACTGAAGCTTTCTTT.

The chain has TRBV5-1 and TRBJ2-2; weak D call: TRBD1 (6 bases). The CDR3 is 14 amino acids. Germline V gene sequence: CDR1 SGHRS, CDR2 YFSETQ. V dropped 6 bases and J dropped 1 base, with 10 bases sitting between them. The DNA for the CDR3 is TGCGCCAGCACCGGGACAATGAACACCGGGGAGCTGTTTTTT. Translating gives CASTGTMNTGELFF.

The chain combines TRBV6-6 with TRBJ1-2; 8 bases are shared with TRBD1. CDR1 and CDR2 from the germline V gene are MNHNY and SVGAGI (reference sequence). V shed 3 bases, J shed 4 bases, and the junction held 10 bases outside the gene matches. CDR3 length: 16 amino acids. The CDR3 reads CASSYGSGGGVYGYTF. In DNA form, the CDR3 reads TGTGCCAGCAGTTATGGGTCAGGGGGCGGTGTCTATGGCTACACCTTC.

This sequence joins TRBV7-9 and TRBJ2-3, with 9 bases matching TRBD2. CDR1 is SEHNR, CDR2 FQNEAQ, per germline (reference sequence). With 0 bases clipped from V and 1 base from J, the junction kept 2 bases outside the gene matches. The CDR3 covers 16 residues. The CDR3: CASSLAPSGGTDTQYF. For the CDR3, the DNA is TGTGCCAGCAGCTTAGCCCCTAGCGGGGGCACAGATACGCAGTATTTT.

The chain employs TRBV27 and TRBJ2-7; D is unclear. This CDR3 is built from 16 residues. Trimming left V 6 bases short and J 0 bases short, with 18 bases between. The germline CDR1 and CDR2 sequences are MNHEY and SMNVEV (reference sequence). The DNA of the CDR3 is TGTGCCAGCAGCCTCGGGCCCCTCGGTAGCTCCTACGAGCAGTACTTC. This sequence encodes CASSLGPLGSSYEQYF.

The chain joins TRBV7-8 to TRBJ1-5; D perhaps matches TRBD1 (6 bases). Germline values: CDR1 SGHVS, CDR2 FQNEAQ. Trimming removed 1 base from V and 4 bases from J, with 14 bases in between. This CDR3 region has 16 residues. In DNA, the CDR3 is TGTGCCAGCAGCTTAGTGGGGGCGGGGTGGAATCAGCCCCAGCATTTT. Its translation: CASSLVGAGWNQPQHF. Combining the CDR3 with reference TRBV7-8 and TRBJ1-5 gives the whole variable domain GAGVSQSPRYKVAKRGQDVALRCDPISGHVSLFWYQQALGQGPEFLTYFQNEAQLDKSGLPSDRFFAERPEGSVSTLKIQRTQQEDSAVYLCASSLVGAGWNQPQHFGDGTRLSIL.

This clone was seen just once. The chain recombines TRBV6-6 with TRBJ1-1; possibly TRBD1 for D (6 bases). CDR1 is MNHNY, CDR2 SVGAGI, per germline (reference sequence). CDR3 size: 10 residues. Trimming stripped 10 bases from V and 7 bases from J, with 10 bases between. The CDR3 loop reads CATGQSEAFF. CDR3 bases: TGTGCCACAGGACAGAGTGAAGCTTTCTTT.

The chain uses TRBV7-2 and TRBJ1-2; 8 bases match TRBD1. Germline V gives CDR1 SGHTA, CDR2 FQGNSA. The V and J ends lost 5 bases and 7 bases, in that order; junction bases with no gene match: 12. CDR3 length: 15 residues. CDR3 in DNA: TGTGCCAGCAGCCCTCCGCCGGGACAGGCCCCTGGCTACACCTTC. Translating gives CASSPPPGQAPGYTF.